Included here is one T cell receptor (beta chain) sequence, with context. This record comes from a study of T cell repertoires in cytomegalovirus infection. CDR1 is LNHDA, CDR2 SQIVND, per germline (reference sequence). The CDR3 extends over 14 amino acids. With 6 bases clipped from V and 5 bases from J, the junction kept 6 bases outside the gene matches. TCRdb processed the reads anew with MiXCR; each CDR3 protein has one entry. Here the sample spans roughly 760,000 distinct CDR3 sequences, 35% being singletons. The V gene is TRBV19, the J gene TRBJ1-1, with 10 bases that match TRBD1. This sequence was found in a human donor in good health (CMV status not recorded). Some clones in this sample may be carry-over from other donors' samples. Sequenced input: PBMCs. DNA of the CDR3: TGTGCCAGTAGCCCGGACAGGGGGGAAACTGAAGCTTTCTTT. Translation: CASSPDRGETEAFF.